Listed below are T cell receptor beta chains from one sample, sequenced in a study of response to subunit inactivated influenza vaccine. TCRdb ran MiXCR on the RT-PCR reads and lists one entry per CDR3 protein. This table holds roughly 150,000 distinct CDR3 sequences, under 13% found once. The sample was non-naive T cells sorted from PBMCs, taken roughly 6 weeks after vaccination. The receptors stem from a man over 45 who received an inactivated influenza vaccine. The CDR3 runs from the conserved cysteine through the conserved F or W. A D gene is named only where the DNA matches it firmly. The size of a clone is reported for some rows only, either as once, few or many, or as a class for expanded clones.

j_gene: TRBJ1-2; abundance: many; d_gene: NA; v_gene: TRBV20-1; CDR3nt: TGCAGTGCTAGAGATCACGGGTTCGGCTACACCTTC; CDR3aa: CSARDHGFGYTF
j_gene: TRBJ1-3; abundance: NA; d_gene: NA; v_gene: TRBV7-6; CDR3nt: TGTGCCAGCAGCTTAGGGACGCTTTCTGGAAACACCATATATTTT; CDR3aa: CASSLGTLSGNTIYF
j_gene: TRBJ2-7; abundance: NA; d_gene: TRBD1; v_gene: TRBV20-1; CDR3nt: TGCAGTGCCGAAACTCCGACAGGGACAAACGAGCAGTACTTC; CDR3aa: CSAETPTGTNEQYF
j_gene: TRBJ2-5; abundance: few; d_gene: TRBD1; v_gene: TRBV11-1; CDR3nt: TGTGCCAGCAGCACGACAGGGGGCGAAGAGACCCAGTACTTC; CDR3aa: CASSTTGGEETQYF
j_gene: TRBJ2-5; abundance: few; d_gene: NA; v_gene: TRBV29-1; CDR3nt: TGCAGCGTTGAAGGGGGAGTCAAGCAAGAGACCCAGTACTTC; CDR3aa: CSVEGGVKQETQYF
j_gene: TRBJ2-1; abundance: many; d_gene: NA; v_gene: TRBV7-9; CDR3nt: TGTGCCAGCAGCTTTCTCCGTTTCAATGAGCAGTTCTTC; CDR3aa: CASSFLRFNEQFF
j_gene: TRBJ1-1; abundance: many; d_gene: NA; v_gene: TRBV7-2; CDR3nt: TGTGCCAGCAGCTCAAGGGGTCGGTTTTGGGAGAACACTGAAGCTTTCTTT; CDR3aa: CASSSRGRFWENTEAFF
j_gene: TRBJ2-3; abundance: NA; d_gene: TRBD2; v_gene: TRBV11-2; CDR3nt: TGTGCCAGCATCAAGGGGACTAGCGGGAGGGCGACCACAGATACGCAGTATTTT; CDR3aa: CASIKGTSGRATTDTQYF
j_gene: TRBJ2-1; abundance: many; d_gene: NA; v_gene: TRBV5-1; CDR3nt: TGCGCCAGCAGCACAGGACTACTCCCTCCACACAATGAGCAGTTCTTC; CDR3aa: CASSTGLLPPHNEQFF
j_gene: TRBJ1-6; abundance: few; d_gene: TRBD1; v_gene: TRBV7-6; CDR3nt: TGTGCCAGCAGCCCCGGGACAGGGGCGCATTCACCCCTCCACTTT; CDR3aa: CASSPGTGAHSPLHF
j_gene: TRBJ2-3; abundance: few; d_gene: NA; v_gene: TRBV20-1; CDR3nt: TGCAGTGCTAGACGACAGGCCCGGGATACGCAGTATTTT; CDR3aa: CSARRQARDTQYF
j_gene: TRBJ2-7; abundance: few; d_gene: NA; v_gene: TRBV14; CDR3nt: TGTGCCAGCAGCCAATTCGGTCTAGGTACAGGAGAGCAGTACTTC; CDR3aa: CASSQFGLGTGEQYF